This TCR beta chain was recorded in a study of CD8 T cells in ankylosing spondylitis. Study findings and constraints: One TCR beta motif, made up of roughly eight highly homologous variants, appeared characteristic of ankylosing spondylitis blood. Significant enrichment of disease-linked clones was reported in matched ankylosing spondylitis synovial fluid.

TCRdb re-analysed the 5' RACE reads in MiXCR, keeping a single row per CDR3 protein. The data show 750,000 to 850,000 distinct CDR3 sequences, with approximately 12% seen just once and under 0.6% held by the top ten. The ends were cut back, 4 bases at V and 0 bases at J, with 7 bases in the middle. Germline V gene data show CDR1 as MNHEY and CDR2 as SVGAGI. The CDR3 contains 14 residues. Of note for this clonotype: What it binds is unknown.

Sequenced input: blood, either unsorted or a sorted T cell fraction (not recorded which). The V and J genes are TRBV6-5 and TRBJ1-3; tentatively, D is TRBD1 (5 bases). This receptor was identified in a male donor with ankylosing spondylitis. This chain's CDR3 is CASSWGRSGNTIYF. The CDR3 nucleotides are TGTGCCAGCAGTTGGGGCCGCTCTGGAAACACCATATATTTT.